This is a list of T cell receptor beta chains from one sample in a study of blood T cell repertoires in COVID-19. Assay: immunoSEQ multiplex PCR; the TCRdb copy retains only in-frame clones and omits some. The data hold 85,000 to 100,000 clones, with 70% to 90% observed a single time. The sample comprised peripheral blood. The receptors were gathered from a man aged 45 to 65 with COVID-19, enrolled during active disease. CDR3s include the opening cysteine and the closing phenylalanine or tryptophan. Each record gives: D gene, V gene, clone size, J gene, CDR3 DNA, CDR3 protein. A D gene is named only where the DNA matches it firmly. Rows may omit the clone size; those that give it use once, few, many or a size class.

NA	TRBV5-1	NA	TRBJ2-2	TGCGCCAGCAGCTTGGGATATACTGGGACACTGAACACCGGGGAGCTGTTTTTT	CASSLGYTGTLNTGELFF
NA	TRBV7-9	few	TRBJ1-4	TGTGCCAGCAGCTTGGAGGTGAGGAGTGAAAAACTGTTTTTT	CASSLEVRSEKLFF
NA	TRBV10-3	once	TRBJ1-3	TGTGCCATCAGTGAGTCCGGTGGAAACACCATATATTTT	CAISESGGNTIYF
NA	TRBV6-5	NA	TRBJ2-7	TGTGCCAGCACAGGGATGTTCTACGAGCAGTACTTC	CASTGMFYEQYF
NA	TRBV5-6	NA	TRBJ1-2	TGTGCCAGCAGCTTGTATTCCGGGACACGGTCTAACTATGGCTACACCTTC	CASSLYSGTRSNYGYTF
TRBD2	TRBV3-1/TRBV3-2	NA	TRBJ2-1	TGTGCCAGCAGCCAAGATCACTTCGGCAGCGGGGGGGCCGAGAATGAGCAGTTCTTC	CASSQDHFGSGGAENEQFF
NA	TRBV3-1/TRBV3-2	NA	TRBJ2-4	TGTGCCAGCAGCCAACAACCGGGAGCCAAAAACATTCAGTACTTC	CASSQQPGAKNIQYF
NA	TRBV10-3	NA	TRBJ1-2	TGTGCCATCAGTGGGGGGCCCGACAGGAACTATGGCTACACCTTC	CAISGGPDRNYGYTF
NA	TRBV19	NA	TRBJ2-2	TGTGCCAGTAGTACCCACAGGGTAGACGGCGGGGAGCTGTTTTTT	CASSTHRVDGGELFF
TRBD1	TRBV25-1	NA	TRBJ1-5	TGTGCCAGCAGTGATGCCGGGACAGGCCTTTCTCAGCCCCAGCATTTT	CASSDAGTGLSQPQHF
NA	TRBV20-1	NA	TRBJ2-7	TGCAGTTCAAAAGACAGGTACGAGCAGTACTTC	CSSKDRYEQYF
TRBD2	TRBV7-2	once	TRBJ2-6	TGTGCCAGCAGCTCCACTAGCGGGGGGGCGAGCGGGGCCAACGTCCTGACTTTC	CASSSTSGGASGANVLTF
NA	TRBV30	NA	TRBJ1-2	TGTGCCTGCCCGGACACCACTAACTATGGCTACACCTTC	CACPDTTNYGYTF
TRBD1	TRBV18	NA	TRBJ2-5	TGTGCCAGCTCACCTTCAGGGGGCGCAGAGACCCAGTACTTC	CASSPSGGAETQYF
NA	TRBV19	few	TRBJ1-2	TGTGCCAGTCGGCAAGGGGATGGCTACACCTTC	CASRQGDGYTF
NA	TRBV5-8	once	TRBJ1-3	TGTGCCAGCAGCTTGGGAGTCCGGAGGTCTGGAAACACCATATATTTT	CASSLGVRRSGNTIYF
TRBD1	TRBV10-3	NA	TRBJ2-7	TGTGCCATCAGTGAGAGGGACAGCTACGAGCAGTACTTC	CAISERDSYEQYF
TRBD1	TRBV11-1	NA	TRBJ1-2	TGTGCCAGCAGCCCAGGGCCCAGGGGGCGTAACTATGGCTACACCTTC	CASSPGPRGRNYGYTF
TRBD1	TRBV7-3	NA	TRBJ1-2	TGTGCCAGCAGCTTAACTGGGCGACAGGGCAGGGGCTACACCTTC	CASSLTGRQGRGYTF
NA	TRBV10-3	NA	TRBJ1-3	TGTGCCATCAGTGAGTCGACGGGTATCTCTGGAAACACCATATATTTT	CAISESTGISGNTIYF
NA	TRBV7-2	NA	TRBJ1-6	TGTGCCAGCAGCTTAGCGCTAACTCTGCCTGATTCACCCCTCCACTTT	CASSLALTLPDSPLHF
TRBD1	TRBV4-1	NA	TRBJ2-7	TGCGCCAGCAGCCAAGGGCCGGGACAGGGATCCTACGAGCAGTACTTC	CASSQGPGQGSYEQYF
NA	TRBV7-6	once	TRBJ1-2	TGTGCCAGCAGCGGGGGGGGAGGCTACACCTTC	CASSGGGGYTF
TRBD2	TRBV3-1/TRBV3-2	once	TRBJ2-3	TGTGCCAGCAGCCAAGCGGGACTAGCGGGACCCTTGGGGCCAGATACGCAGTATTTT	CASSQAGLAGPLGPDTQYF